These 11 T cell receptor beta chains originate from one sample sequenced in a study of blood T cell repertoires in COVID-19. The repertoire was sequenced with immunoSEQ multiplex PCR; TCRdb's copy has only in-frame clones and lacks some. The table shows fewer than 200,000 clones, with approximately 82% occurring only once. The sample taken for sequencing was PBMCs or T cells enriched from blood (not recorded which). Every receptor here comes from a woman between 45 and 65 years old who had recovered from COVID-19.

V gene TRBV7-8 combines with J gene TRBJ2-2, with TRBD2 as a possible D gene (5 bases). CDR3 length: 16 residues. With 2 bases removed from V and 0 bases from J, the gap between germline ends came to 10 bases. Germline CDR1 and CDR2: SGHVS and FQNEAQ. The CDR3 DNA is TGTGCCAGCAGCTTATACCCGGAGGCGAACACCGGGGAGCTGTTTTTT. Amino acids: CASSLYPEANTGELFF. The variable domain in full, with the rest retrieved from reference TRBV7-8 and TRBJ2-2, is GAGVSQSPRYKVAKRGQDVALRCDPISGHVSLFWYQQALGQGPEFLTYFQNEAQLDKSGLPSDRFFAERPEGSVSTLKIQRTQQEDSAVYLCASSLYPEANTGELFFGEGSRLTVL.

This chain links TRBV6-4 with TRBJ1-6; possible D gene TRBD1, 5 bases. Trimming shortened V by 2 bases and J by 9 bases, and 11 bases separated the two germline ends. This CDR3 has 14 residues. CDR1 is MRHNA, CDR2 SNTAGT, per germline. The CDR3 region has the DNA TGTGCCAGCAGTGACGGGGCAGAAGGTTCACCCCTCCACTTT. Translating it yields CASSDGAEGSPLHF.

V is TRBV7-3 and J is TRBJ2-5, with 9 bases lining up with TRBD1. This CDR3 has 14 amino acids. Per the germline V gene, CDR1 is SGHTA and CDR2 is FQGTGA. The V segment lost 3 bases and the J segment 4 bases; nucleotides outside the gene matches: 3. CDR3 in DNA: TGTGCCAGCAGCTTGGGACAGGGTATAGAGACCCAGTACTTC. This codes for CASSLGQGIETQYF.

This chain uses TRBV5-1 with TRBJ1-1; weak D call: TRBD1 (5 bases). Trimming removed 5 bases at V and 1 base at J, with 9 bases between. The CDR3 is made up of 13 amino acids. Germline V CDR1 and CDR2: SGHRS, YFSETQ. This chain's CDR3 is CASRWGTNTEAFF. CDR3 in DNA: TGCGCCAGCAGGTGGGGCACGAACACTGAAGCTTTCTTT.

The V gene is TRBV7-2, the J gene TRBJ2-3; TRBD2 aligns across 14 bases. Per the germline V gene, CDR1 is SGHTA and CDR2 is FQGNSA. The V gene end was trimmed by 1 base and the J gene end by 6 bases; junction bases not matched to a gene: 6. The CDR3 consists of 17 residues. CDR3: CASSLGKTSGGADTQYF. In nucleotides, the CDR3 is TGTGCCAGCAGCTTAGGGAAGACTAGCGGGGGGGCGGATACGCAGTATTTT.

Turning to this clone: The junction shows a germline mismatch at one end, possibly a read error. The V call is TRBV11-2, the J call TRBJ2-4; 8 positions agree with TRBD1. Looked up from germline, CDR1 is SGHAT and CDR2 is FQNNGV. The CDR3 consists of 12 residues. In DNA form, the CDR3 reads TGTGCCAGCAGCTTATATGGGACAGGTGCTTCTTTC. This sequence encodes CASSLYGTGASF.

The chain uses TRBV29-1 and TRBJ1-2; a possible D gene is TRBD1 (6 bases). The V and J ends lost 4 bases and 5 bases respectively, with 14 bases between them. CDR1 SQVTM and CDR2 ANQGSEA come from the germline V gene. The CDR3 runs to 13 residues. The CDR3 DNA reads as TGCAGCGTTGTGTTACAGGGTGGTTATGGCTACACCTTC. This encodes CSVVLQGGYGYTF.

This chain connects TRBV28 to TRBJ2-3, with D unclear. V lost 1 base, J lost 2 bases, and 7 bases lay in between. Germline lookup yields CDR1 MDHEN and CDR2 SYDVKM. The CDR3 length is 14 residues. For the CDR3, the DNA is TGTGCCAGCAGTTTATCTTCAGTCACAGATACGCAGTATTTT. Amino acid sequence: CASSLSSVTDTQYF. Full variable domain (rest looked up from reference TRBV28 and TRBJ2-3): DVKVTQSSRYLVKRTGEKVFLECVQDMDHENMFWYRQDPGLGLRLIYFSYDVKMKEKGDIPEGYSVSREKKERFSLILESASTNQTSMYLCASSLSSVTDTQYFGPGTRLTVL.

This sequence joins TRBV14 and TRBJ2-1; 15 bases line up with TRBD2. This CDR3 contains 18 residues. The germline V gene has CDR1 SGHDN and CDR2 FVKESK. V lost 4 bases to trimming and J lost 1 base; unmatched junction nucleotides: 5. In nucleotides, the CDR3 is TGTGCCAGCAGCCCCGGGACTAGCGGGGGGCTATCCTACAATGAGCAGTTCTTC. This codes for CASSPGTSGGLSYNEQFF.

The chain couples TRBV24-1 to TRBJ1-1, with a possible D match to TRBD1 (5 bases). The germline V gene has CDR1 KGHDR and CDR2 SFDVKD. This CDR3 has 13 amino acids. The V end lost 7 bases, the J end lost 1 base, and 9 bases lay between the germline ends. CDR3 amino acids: CATRQQANTEAFF. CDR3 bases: TGTGCCACCAGACAACAGGCGAACACTGAAGCTTTCTTT.

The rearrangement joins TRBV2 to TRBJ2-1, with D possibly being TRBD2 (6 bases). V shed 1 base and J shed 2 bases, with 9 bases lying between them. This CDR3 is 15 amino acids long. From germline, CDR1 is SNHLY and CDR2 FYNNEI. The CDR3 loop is CASSEGSGAYNEQFF. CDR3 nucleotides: TGTGCCAGCAGTGAAGGCTCGGGGGCCTACAATGAGCAGTTCTTC.